Below, one T cell receptor beta chain is given with its context. What it binds is not known. The CDR3 has 14 amino acids. J was trimmed by 2 bases and V by 2 bases; bases with no gene match: 3. Germline V CDR1 and CDR2: MNHEY, SVGEGT. The source of the sample is a study of T cells in Graves' hyperthyroidism and ophthalmopathy. Pregnant or lactating patients were excluded, as were those with uncontrolled infection or other autoimmune disease. TCR beta CDR3 region amplification was performed from RNA transcripts. During a first-round RT-PCR of the TCR CDR3, the HTBI primer set was used. TCRdb redid the calling of the multiplex PCR reads with MiXCR, one entry per CDR3 protein. The sample lists under 250,000 distinct CDR3 sequences; approximately 25% were seen once. Study-level findings and limits: Stable hyperthyroidism and ophthalmopathy were separated using 13 V-J signatures.

The sequence was collected from a woman aged 40 to 50 with Graves' ophthalmopathy. This chain links TRBV6-2 or TRBV6-3 with TRBJ2-7; 7 nucleotides match TRBD1. Sequencing was done on a sample of blood. CDR3: CASSYRTGAYEQYF. For the CDR3, the DNA is TGTGCCAGCAGTTACCGGACAGGAGCCTACGAGCAGTACTTC.